Below are 5 T cell receptor beta chains sequenced from a single sample in a study of T-cell memory formation after mild COVID-19. TCRdb recomputed calls from the 5' RACE reads with MiXCR, one row per CDR3 protein. The data contain 400,000 to 500,000 distinct CDR3 sequences, roughly 20% of them singletons. What was sequenced was PBMCs or a T cell subset sorted from them (not recorded which). Receptor source: an adult woman who had mild COVID-19 (a few samples of this study predate the infection). Cell type and time point are not known.

The rearrangement links TRBV12-3 or TRBV12-4 to TRBJ2-5, with D possibly being TRBD1 (6 bases). Deletions cut 6 bases from V and 2 bases from J, with 13 bases between. The CDR3 is 14 residues long. The CDR3 DNA reads as TGTGCCAGCAGCACAAGGGGGAGACAAGAGACCCAGTACTTC. Encoded protein: CASSTRGRQETQYF.

In its sample, this clonotype was seen a few times. This chain connects TRBV11-2 to TRBJ2-4, with D possibly TRBD2 on 5 matching bases. Germline V gene data show CDR1 as SGHAT and CDR2 as FQNNGV. There are 11 residues in the CDR3. Trimming took 7 bases from V and 5 from J, leaving 6 bases between them. CDR3 nucleotide sequence: TGTGCCAGCATGGGAGAAAACATTCAGTACTTC. Translating it yields CASMGENIQYF.

This chain joins TRBV27 and TRBJ1-1; tentative D call: TRBD1 (5 bases). The CDR3 covers 15 residues. Germline CDR1 MNHEY, CDR2 SMNVEV (reference sequence). V lost 6 bases and J 0 bases, leaving 14 bases between the germline ends. CDR3 amino acids: CASREKGKMNTEAFF. CDR3 sequence (DNA): TGTGCCAGCAGGGAAAAGGGGAAGATGAACACTGAAGCTTTCTTT.

V usage is TRBV24-1 and J usage is TRBJ1-3; D remains unclear. The germline gives CDR1 KGHDR, CDR2 SFDVKD. V was trimmed by 2 bases and J by 1 base, leaving 2 bases between them. This CDR3 region has 13 residues. The CDR3 loop reads CATSDYSGNTIYF. Written as DNA, the CDR3 is TGTGCCACCAGTGATTATTCTGGAAACACCATATATTTT.

V and J are TRBV3-1 and TRBJ2-7; either TRBD1 or TRBD2 may supply D (5 bases each). The CDR3 covers 14 residues. Germline V CDR1 and CDR2: LGHDT, YNNKEL (reference sequence). Trimming pared 1 base from V and 4 bases from J, leaving 11 bases between. The CDR3 DNA reads TGTGCCAGCAGCCAAGCCGGGACGGCGTACGAGCAGTACTTC. Its protein product is CASSQAGTAYEQYF.